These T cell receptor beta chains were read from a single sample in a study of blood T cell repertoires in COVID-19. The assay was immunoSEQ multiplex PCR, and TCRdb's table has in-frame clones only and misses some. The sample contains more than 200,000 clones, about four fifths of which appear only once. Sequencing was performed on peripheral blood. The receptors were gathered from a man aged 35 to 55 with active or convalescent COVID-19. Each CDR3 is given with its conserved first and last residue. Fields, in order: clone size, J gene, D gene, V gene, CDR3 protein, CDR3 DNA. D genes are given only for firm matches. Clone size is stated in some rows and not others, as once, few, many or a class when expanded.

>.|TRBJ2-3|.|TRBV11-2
CASSAGDTQYF
TGTGCCAGCAGCGCGGGGGATACGCAGTATTTT
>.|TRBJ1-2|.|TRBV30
CAWNRGAAGYTF
TGTGCCTGGAACCGCGGGGCAGCTGGCTACACCTTC
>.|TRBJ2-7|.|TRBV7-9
CASSLVGRDYEQYF
TGTGCCAGCAGCTTAGTGGGCAGAGACTACGAGCAGTACTTC
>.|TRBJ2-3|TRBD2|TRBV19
CASSRTSDTDTQYF
TGTGCCAGTAGTCGAACTAGCGATACAGATACGCAGTATTTT
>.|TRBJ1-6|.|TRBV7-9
CASSSWGGSDNSPLHF
TGTGCCAGCAGCTCCTGGGGGGGCAGCGATAATTCACCCCTCCACTTT
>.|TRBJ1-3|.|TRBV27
CASSLVIGNTIYF
TGTGCCAGCAGTTTAGTTATCGGAAACACCATATATTTT
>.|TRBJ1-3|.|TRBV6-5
CASREGTASGNTIYF
TGTGCCAGCAGGGAGGGGACGGCCTCTGGAAACACCATATATTTT
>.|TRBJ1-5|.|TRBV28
CASSLLSQPQHF
TGTGCCAGCAGTTTACTGAGTCAGCCCCAGCATTTT
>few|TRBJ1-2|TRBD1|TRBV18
CASSPGQMIDYTF
TGTGCCAGCTCACCGGGACAGATGATTGACTACACCTTC
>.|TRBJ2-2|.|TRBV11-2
CASSPWDKHTGELFF
TGTGCCAGCAGCCCATGGGACAAGCACACCGGGGAGCTGTTTTTT
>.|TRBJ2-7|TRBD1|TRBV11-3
CASSSGTGDYYEQYF
TGTGCCAGCAGCTCGGGGACAGGGGATTACTACGAGCAGTACTTC
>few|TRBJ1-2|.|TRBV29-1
CSAIQANYGYTF
TGCAGCGCGATACAGGCAAACTATGGCTACACCTTC
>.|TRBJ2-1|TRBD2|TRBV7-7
CASRRTSGRPYNEQFF
TGTGCTAGCAGGAGGACTAGCGGCCGACCCTACAATGAGCAGTTCTTC
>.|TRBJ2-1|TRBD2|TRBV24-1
CATLGTSGMLFF
TGTGCCACCCTCGGGACTAGCGGGATGCTGTTCTTC
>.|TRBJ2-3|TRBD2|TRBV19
CASRLAGQEDTQYF
TGTGCCAGTCGACTAGCGGGACAGGAAGATACGCAGTATTTT
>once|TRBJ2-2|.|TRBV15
CATSNGRENTGELFF
TGTGCCACCAGCAACGGCCGGGAGAACACCGGGGAGCTGTTTTTT
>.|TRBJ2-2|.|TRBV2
CASTGEGNTGELFF
TGTGCCAGCACGGGAGAGGGGAACACCGGGGAGCTGTTTTTT
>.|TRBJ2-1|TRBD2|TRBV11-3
CASSLGTSGRAINEQFF
TGTGCCAGCAGCTTAGGGACTAGCGGGAGGGCGATCAATGAGCAGTTCTTC
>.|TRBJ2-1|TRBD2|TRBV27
CASSPGTSGSYNEQFF
TGTGCCAGCAGTCCCGGGACTAGCGGTTCCTACAATGAGCAGTTCTTC
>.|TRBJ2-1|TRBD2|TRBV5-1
CASSLGRSGRDNEQFF
TGCGCCAGCAGCTTGGGTCGTAGCGGGAGGGACAATGAGCAGTTCTTC
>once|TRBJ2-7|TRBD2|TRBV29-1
CSVEIGAGGAYEQYF
TGCAGCGTTGAAATCGGCGCGGGAGGGGCCTACGAGCAGTACTTC
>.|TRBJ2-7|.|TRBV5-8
CASRRGTLLSYEQYF
TGTGCCAGCAGGCGAGGGACACTTTTATCCTACGAGCAGTACTTC
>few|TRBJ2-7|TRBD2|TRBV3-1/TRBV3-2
CASSRAGTSATEQYF
TGTGCCAGCAGCCGAGCCGGGACTAGTGCGACCGAGCAGTACTTC
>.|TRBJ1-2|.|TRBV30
CAWSVVAQHYGYTF
TGTGCCTGGAGTGTGGTTGCACAGCACTATGGCTACACCTTC
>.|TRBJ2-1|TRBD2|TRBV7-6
CASSLGAGGLDEQFF
TGTGCCAGCAGCTTAGGAGCGGGGGGGCTGGATGAGCAGTTCTTC
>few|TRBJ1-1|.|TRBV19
CASTPSGVGAFF
TGTGCCAGTACCCCATCGGGTGTGGGAGCTTTCTTT
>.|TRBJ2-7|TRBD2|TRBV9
CASSVGMTSDYEQYF
TGTGCCAGCAGCGTGGGGATGACTAGCGACTACGAGCAGTACTTC
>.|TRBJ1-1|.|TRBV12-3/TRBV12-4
CASSTRTGKKAFF
TGTGCCAGCAGTACTCGGACCGGGAAGAAAGCTTTCTTT
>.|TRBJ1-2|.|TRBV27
CAGSSRVANYGYTF
TGTGCCGGCAGTTCCAGGGTAGCTAACTATGGCTACACCTTC
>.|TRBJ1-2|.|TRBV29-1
CSVEDLIGGNYGYTF
TGCAGCGTTGAAGATCTTATTGGGGGGAACTATGGCTACACCTTC
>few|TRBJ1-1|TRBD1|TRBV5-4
CASSKIRGSETEAFF
TGTGCCAGCAGCAAAATCAGGGGGAGCGAAACTGAAGCTTTCTTT
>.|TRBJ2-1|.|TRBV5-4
CASSPDRTRYNEQFF
TGTGCCAGCAGCCCCGACAGAACAAGATACAATGAGCAGTTCTTC
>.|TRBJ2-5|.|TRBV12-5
CASGFQLGQETQYF
TGTGCTAGTGGTTTCCAGTTGGGGCAGGAGACCCAGTACTTC